This TCR beta chain was sequenced during a study of T-cell memory formation after mild COVID-19. Study observations and caveats: Clones from the second wave (peaking day 37) had unconfirmed SARS-CoV-2 specificity. Clones shrinking between day 15 and 85 showed a balanced CD4/CD8 split, and those that grew later tilted toward CD4+.

The length of the CDR3 is 17 residues. The V gene's germline CDR1 is SEHNR and CDR2 FQNEAQ (reference sequence). J was trimmed by 2 bases and V by 4 bases; bases with no gene match: 14. This clonotype occurred a few times. Its matching antigen is unknown. Researchers used 5'RACE with constant-segment primers to make TCR alpha and TCR beta cDNA libraries that carry sample barcodes and UMIs. MiXCR, run by TCRdb on the 5' RACE reads, gives a single entry per CDR3 protein. This table has roughly 160,000 distinct CDR3 sequences, over 10% appearing once. The TCR originated in a man aged 18 to 29 who had mild COVID-19 (a few samples of this study predate the infection). Cell type and time point are not known. The gene calls are TRBV7-9 and TRBJ2-7, with 7 bases fitting TRBD2. The sequencing sample was made of PBMCs or a T cell subset sorted from them (not recorded which). DNA for the CDR3: TGTGCCAGCAGCTCCGCGGGGGACGGGTTCTCCACCTACGAGCAGTACTTC. Translation gives CASSSAGDGFSTYEQYF.